This is a list of T cell receptor beta chains from one sample in a study of cytomegalovirus exposure and HLA in healthy donors. Sequenced by immunoSEQ multiplex PCR; TCRdb stores in-frame clones only, minus some. The sample carries tens of thousands of clones, roughly 73% recorded once. Sequenced: PBMCs. Every receptor here comes from a man between 35 and 55 years old in good health and CMV-seronegative. CDR3s include the opening cysteine and the closing phenylalanine or tryptophan. D genes are given only for firm matches. The size field is filled for only some rows; it gives once, few, many or a size class.

clone size: -; D gene: -; J gene: TRBJ2-2; V gene: TRBV7-9; CDR3 DNA: TGTGCCAGCAGCTTAACTCGACAGATTTACACCGGGGAGCTGTTTTTT; CDR3 protein: CASSLTRQIYTGELFF
clone size: once; D gene: TRBD1; J gene: TRBJ2-1; V gene: TRBV28; CDR3 DNA: TGTGCCAGCAGTTTGTATGGGACAGAATACAATGAGCAGTTCTTC; CDR3 protein: CASSLYGTEYNEQFF
clone size: -; D gene: -; J gene: TRBJ1-4; V gene: TRBV28; CDR3 DNA: TGTGCCATCGCCCGGGGGTTCGAAAAACTGTTTTTT; CDR3 protein: CAIARGFEKLFF
clone size: -; D gene: TRBD1; J gene: TRBJ1-5; V gene: TRBV15; CDR3 DNA: TGTGCCACCAGCAGAGACGAACGGGACAGTTACTATAGCAATCAGCCCCAGCATTTT; CDR3 protein: CATSRDERDSYYSNQPQHF
clone size: -; D gene: -; J gene: TRBJ2-7; V gene: TRBV13; CDR3 DNA: TGTGCCAGCAGCAATAGTCCCGAGCAGTACTTC; CDR3 protein: CASSNSPEQYF
clone size: -; D gene: -; J gene: TRBJ1-2; V gene: TRBV4-1; CDR3 DNA: TGCGCCAGCAGCCCGACTTTAGGATCTAACTATGGCTACACCTTC; CDR3 protein: CASSPTLGSNYGYTF
clone size: -; D gene: TRBD2; J gene: TRBJ2-2; V gene: TRBV5-8; CDR3 DNA: TGTGCCAGCAGCTTGGTACGGACTAGTTCCGGGGAGCTGTTTTTT; CDR3 protein: CASSLVRTSSGELFF
clone size: -; D gene: TRBD1; J gene: TRBJ2-7; V gene: TRBV5-4; CDR3 DNA: TGTGCCAGCAGCACAACAGGGGGCAGAGACGAGCAGTACTTC; CDR3 protein: CASSTTGGRDEQYF
clone size: few; D gene: -; J gene: TRBJ2-1; V gene: TRBV7-9; CDR3 DNA: TGTGCCAGCAGCTTACCCACTAGTGGGTTCTTC; CDR3 protein: CASSLPTSGFF
clone size: once; D gene: -; J gene: TRBJ1-2; V gene: TRBV1; CDR3 DNA: TGCACCAGCAGCCAAGATGTGCCGGACAGACCTAACTATGGCTACACCTTC; CDR3 protein: CTSSQDVPDRPNYGYTF
clone size: -; D gene: -; J gene: TRBJ1-1; V gene: TRBV6-6; CDR3 DNA: TGTGCCAGCAGTCCCTGGGTCCCGGGCACTGAAGCTTTCTTT; CDR3 protein: CASSPWVPGTEAFF
clone size: -; D gene: TRBD2; J gene: TRBJ2-7; V gene: TRBV19; CDR3 DNA: TGTGCCAGTAGTATAAGCGGGGGGGCGAGTGAGCAGTACTTC; CDR3 protein: CASSISGGASEQYF
clone size: -; D gene: TRBD1; J gene: TRBJ1-2; V gene: TRBV27; CDR3 DNA: TGTGCCAGCAGTTTACTAGGACAGGGGGACTATGGCTACACCTTC; CDR3 protein: CASSLLGQGDYGYTF
clone size: few; D gene: -; J gene: TRBJ1-1; V gene: TRBV7-3; CDR3 DNA: TGTGCCAGCAGCCTCGGGGGGGGCATGAACACTGAAGCTTTCTTT; CDR3 protein: CASSLGGGMNTEAFF
clone size: -; D gene: TRBD2; J gene: TRBJ2-3; V gene: TRBV11-1; CDR3 DNA: TGTGCCAGCAGCCTGGCGGGAGGCACAGATACGCAGTATTTT; CDR3 protein: CASSLAGGTDTQYF
clone size: -; D gene: TRBD1; J gene: TRBJ2-7; V gene: TRBV7-9; CDR3 DNA: TGTGCCAGCAGCTCCGGGACAGGTCTCTACGAGCAGTACTTC; CDR3 protein: CASSSGTGLYEQYF
clone size: -; D gene: -; J gene: TRBJ1-4; V gene: TRBV6-5; CDR3 DNA: TGTGCCAGCACCCCCAGAGGCACTAATGAAAAACTGTTTTTT; CDR3 protein: CASTPRGTNEKLFF
clone size: -; D gene: TRBD2; J gene: TRBJ2-2; V gene: TRBV5-1; CDR3 DNA: TGCGCCAGCCGCCAGCGGGAGGACGGGGAGCTGTTTTTT; CDR3 protein: CASRQREDGELFF
clone size: -; D gene: TRBD1; J gene: TRBJ1-5; V gene: TRBV23-1; CDR3 DNA: TGCGCCAGCAGCCACCTACAGACAGGGGGCGAAAACCCAAATCAGCCCCAGCATTTT; CDR3 protein: CASSHLQTGGENPNQPQHF
clone size: -; D gene: -; J gene: TRBJ2-5; V gene: TRBV5-4; CDR3 DNA: TGTGCCAGCAGCTTGGCCGCTGCGGAGAAAGAGACCCAGTACTTC; CDR3 protein: CASSLAAAEKETQYF
clone size: -; D gene: TRBD1; J gene: TRBJ2-5; V gene: TRBV6-6; CDR3 DNA: TGTGCCAGCACCAGAAGACAGGGGGCAACAGAGACCCAGTACTTC; CDR3 protein: CASTRRQGATETQYF
clone size: -; D gene: TRBD1; J gene: TRBJ1-5; V gene: TRBV30; CDR3 DNA: TGTGCCTGGAGTGTTCAGACAGGGTACAATCAGCCCCAGCATTTT; CDR3 protein: CAWSVQTGYNQPQHF
clone size: -; D gene: -; J gene: TRBJ2-2; V gene: TRBV11-3; CDR3 DNA: TGTGCCAGCAGCTTAGGAGGCCTCGCGAACACCGGGGAGCTGTTTTTT; CDR3 protein: CASSLGGLANTGELFF
clone size: -; D gene: -; J gene: TRBJ2-4; V gene: TRBV6-4; CDR3 DNA: TGTGCCAGCAGTGACTCCAGGGATTTAGCCAAAAACATTCAGTACTTC; CDR3 protein: CASSDSRDLAKNIQYF
clone size: -; D gene: TRBD2; J gene: TRBJ2-4; V gene: TRBV5-8; CDR3 DNA: TGTGCCAGCAGCTTGGCGGGACTAGCGGGATCCAACATTCAGTACTTC; CDR3 protein: CASSLAGLAGSNIQYF
clone size: -; D gene: TRBD1; J gene: TRBJ1-1; V gene: TRBV7-9; CDR3 DNA: TGTGCCAGCAGCTTGACAGGGAAGAACACTGAAGCTTTCTTT; CDR3 protein: CASSLTGKNTEAFF
clone size: -; D gene: TRBD2; J gene: TRBJ2-3; V gene: TRBV7-6; CDR3 DNA: TGTGCCAGCACCCCAGGCTCCGCCGCGGGACTAGAGACAGATACGCAGTATTTT; CDR3 protein: CASTPGSAAGLETDTQYF
clone size: -; D gene: TRBD2; J gene: TRBJ2-5; V gene: TRBV6-5; CDR3 DNA: TGTGCCAGCAGTATGAAGCGGGGGGGCCAAGAGACCCAGTACTTC; CDR3 protein: CASSMKRGGQETQYF
clone size: -; D gene: -; J gene: TRBJ1-3; V gene: TRBV4-1; CDR3 DNA: TGCGCCAGCAGCCAAGCAGACACATATGGAAACACCATATATTTT; CDR3 protein: CASSQADTYGNTIYF
clone size: -; D gene: -; J gene: TRBJ2-7; V gene: TRBV30; CDR3 DNA: TGTGCCTGGAGTCTCGGTTCGGGCGAGCAGTACTTC; CDR3 protein: CAWSLGSGEQYF
clone size: -; D gene: -; J gene: TRBJ1-6; V gene: TRBV5-1; CDR3 DNA: TGCGCCAGCAGGGGGCGCCAGGTTAATTCACCCCTCCACTTT; CDR3 protein: CASRGRQVNSPLHF
clone size: -; D gene: -; J gene: TRBJ1-5; V gene: TRBV30; CDR3 DNA: TGTGCCTGGAGTCCTCAGGATCAGCCCCAGCATTTT; CDR3 protein: CAWSPQDQPQHF
clone size: -; D gene: TRBD1; J gene: TRBJ1-5; V gene: TRBV29-1; CDR3 DNA: TGCAGCGTGGGGGACAGGGATCAGCCCCAGCATTTT; CDR3 protein: CSVGDRDQPQHF
clone size: -; D gene: -; J gene: TRBJ2-7; V gene: TRBV27; CDR3 DNA: TGTGCCAGCAGTGAAACCGGGACAAACTTCTACGAGCAGTACTTC; CDR3 protein: CASSETGTNFYEQYF
clone size: -; D gene: TRBD1; J gene: TRBJ1-2; V gene: TRBV5-8; CDR3 DNA: TGTGCCAGCAGCAGGTCCGGGACAGCCTTTTCCAATGGCTACACCTTC; CDR3 protein: CASSRSGTAFSNGYTF
clone size: -; D gene: -; J gene: TRBJ1-2; V gene: TRBV30; CDR3 DNA: TGTGCCTGGAGCCAGGGGCAGGTCAAATATGGCTACACCTTC; CDR3 protein: CAWSQGQVKYGYTF
clone size: -; D gene: -; J gene: TRBJ2-3; V gene: TRBV5-8; CDR3 DNA: TGTGCCAGCAGCTACCCTAACACAGATACGCAGTATTTT; CDR3 protein: CASSYPNTDTQYF
clone size: -; D gene: TRBD1; J gene: TRBJ1-1; V gene: TRBV5-4; CDR3 DNA: TGTGCCAGCAGCTTGACAGGGGGCAGGGTAGCTTTCTTT; CDR3 protein: CASSLTGGRVAFF
clone size: few; D gene: -; J gene: TRBJ1-1; V gene: TRBV7-9; CDR3 DNA: TGTGCCAGCAGCCAAATAGAAGGGACATATGAAGCTTTCTTT; CDR3 protein: CASSQIEGTYEAFF
clone size: -; D gene: TRBD1; J gene: TRBJ1-1; V gene: TRBV19; CDR3 DNA: TGTGCCAGTAGGGGTAGACAGGGGAACACTGAAGCTTTCTTT; CDR3 protein: CASRGRQGNTEAFF
clone size: once; D gene: TRBD2; J gene: TRBJ2-3; V gene: TRBV2; CDR3 DNA: TGTGCCAGCAACGGGCTAGCGGGGGCAAGAAGAAGCACAGATACGCAGTATTTT; CDR3 protein: CASNGLAGARRSTDTQYF
clone size: -; D gene: -; J gene: TRBJ1-2; V gene: TRBV9; CDR3 DNA: TGTGCCAGCAGCGTAGGGCAGGGGAACTATGGCTACACCTTC; CDR3 protein: CASSVGQGNYGYTF
clone size: -; D gene: -; J gene: TRBJ1-5; V gene: TRBV28; CDR3 DNA: TGTGCCAGCAGGCAGGGGTCTGGGCAGCCCCAGCATTTT; CDR3 protein: CASRQGSGQPQHF
clone size: -; D gene: -; J gene: TRBJ1-2; V gene: TRBV5-1; CDR3 DNA: TGCGCCAGCAGCTTGGGGCAGGTGGACTATGGCTACACCTTC; CDR3 protein: CASSLGQVDYGYTF
clone size: few; D gene: -; J gene: TRBJ2-7; V gene: TRBV30; CDR3 DNA: TGTGCCTGGAAGTCGGACACCCGAAACGCTGAGCAGCACTTC; CDR3 protein: CAWKSDTRNAEQHF
clone size: few; D gene: TRBD1; J gene: TRBJ2-6; V gene: TRBV7-3; CDR3 DNA: TGTGCCAGCAGCTCAAACAGGGGCTCTGGGGCCAACGTCCTGACTTTC; CDR3 protein: CASSSNRGSGANVLTF
clone size: -; D gene: -; J gene: TRBJ1-3; V gene: TRBV9; CDR3 DNA: TGTGCCAGCAGCGAATACGGGGGGCCTGGAAACACCATATATTTT; CDR3 protein: CASSEYGGPGNTIYF
clone size: few; D gene: -; J gene: TRBJ1-3; V gene: TRBV19; CDR3 DNA: TGTGCCAGTAGTATCGAACAGTTCGGAAACACCATATATTTT; CDR3 protein: CASSIEQFGNTIYF
clone size: -; D gene: TRBD1; J gene: TRBJ2-7; V gene: TRBV2; CDR3 DNA: TGTGCCGGGACAGGGGGCCTTCACTCCTACGAGCAGTACTTC; CDR3 protein: CAGTGGLHSYEQYF
clone size: once; D gene: -; J gene: TRBJ1-5; V gene: TRBV4-1; CDR3 DNA: TGCGCCAGCAGAGCTTTACAGGGAGTGGGCAATCAGCCCCAGCATTTT; CDR3 protein: CASRALQGVGNQPQHF
clone size: -; D gene: -; J gene: TRBJ2-3; V gene: TRBV30; CDR3 DNA: TGTGCCTGGGGGGCTGGAGATACGCAGTATTTT; CDR3 protein: CAWGAGDTQYF
clone size: -; D gene: TRBD2; J gene: TRBJ2-3; V gene: TRBV29-1; CDR3 DNA: TGCAGCGGAGCGGGAGGGACCACAGATACGCAGTATTTT; CDR3 protein: CSGAGGTTDTQYF
clone size: once; D gene: TRBD1; J gene: TRBJ1-1; V gene: TRBV11-2; CDR3 DNA: TGTGCCAGCAGCGTCATGAGGACAGGGCGATTGGGGAACACTGAAGCTTTCTTT; CDR3 protein: CASSVMRTGRLGNTEAFF